The 18 T cell receptor beta chains listed next were all sequenced from one sample in a study of human T cells and chemical hapten exposure. Time point meaning: pre-sensitization, week 0. This sample's treatment: therapeutic diphenylcyclopropenone sensitization with weekly scalp DPC. TCRdb reprocessed the RACE reads via MiXCR and lists one record per CDR3 protein. Here the sample spans tens of thousands of distinct CDR3 sequences, 9.5% to 10% being singletons. The sample consisted of whole blood, taken in connection with sensitization to the hapten diphenylcyclopropenone (DPC). These receptors came from a man in his forties or fifties with alopecia areata. Some clones in this sample may be carry-over from other donors' samples.

There are many counts of this clonotype. The gene calls are TRBV5-4 and TRBJ2-3, with 8 nucleotides matching TRBD2. From germline, CDR1 is SGHNT and CDR2 YYREEE (reference sequence). V lost 7 bases to trimming and J lost 4 bases; unmatched junction nucleotides: 11. This CDR3 contains 15 residues. The DNA of the CDR3 is TGTGCCAGCCAGGGGACTAGGCCCGGCGCAGATACGCAGTATTTT. This gives the protein CASQGTRPGADTQYF.

This clonotype has at least ten counts. V usage is TRBV20-1 and J usage is TRBJ2-7; 8 positions agree with TRBD1. CDR3 length: 13 residues. Germline CDR1 and CDR2: DFQATT and SNEGSKA (reference sequence). With 0 bases clipped from V and 2 bases from J, the junction kept 0 bases outside the gene matches. The CDR3 sequence: CSAREQGAYEQYF. The CDR3 DNA is TGCAGTGCTAGAGAACAGGGGGCCTACGAGCAGTACTTC.

This clonotype came up once. One base away lies a much larger clone, so this may be a sequencing read error. This sequence joins TRBV6-2 or TRBV6-3 and TRBJ2-3; 11 bases align to TRBD2. Germline V gene sequence: CDR1 MNHEY, CDR2 SVGEGT. The CDR3 spans 16 residues. The CDR3 here is CVSSFNSGRATDTQYF. CDR3 DNA: TGTGTCAGCAGCTTCAATAGCGGGAGGGCCACAGATACGCAGTATTTT.

This clonotype appeared many times. The genes are TRBV11-2 and TRBJ2-4; D is unclear. The CDR3 extends over 13 amino acids. Trimming cost V 3 bases and J 6 bases, with 9 bases left between them. Looked up from germline, CDR1 is SGHAT and CDR2 is FQNNGV. The CDR3 coding sequence is TGTGCCAGCAGCTTCGAGAGTGTAAACATTCAGTACTTC. Its translation: CASSFESVNIQYF. The complete variable domain, with remaining parts taken from reference TRBV11-2 and TRBJ2-4, reads EAGVAQSPRYKIIEKRQSVAFWCNPISGHATLYWYQQILGQGPKLLIQFQNNGVVDDSQLPKDRFSAERLKGVDSTLKIQPAKLEDSAVYLCASSFESVNIQYFGAGTRLSVL.

This clonotype was seen a handful of times. An end of the junction does not agree with germline; a read error may underlie this. The rearrangement joins TRBV19 to TRBJ2-3; possibly TRBD2 for D (5 bases). CDR3 length: 11 amino acids. CDR1 and CDR2 (germline): LNHDA, SQIVND (reference sequence). The CDR3 DNA reads TGTGTCAGTAGCGAGCGGGATACGCAGTATTTT. Translated, it gives CVSSERDTQYF.

The chain is built from TRBV20-1 and TRBJ1-2; no definite D call. V was clipped by 3 bases and J by 6 bases, with 17 bases between them. This CDR3 contains 14 residues. Germline values: CDR1 DFQATT, CDR2 SNEGSKA (reference sequence). CDR3 bases: TGCAGTGCTAGGTTTAGGGAGCAGACCAATGGCTACACCTTC. Its protein is CSARFREQTNGYTF.

This clonotype appeared many times. The chain combines TRBV6-6 with TRBJ2-7; D may be TRBD1 (6 bases). Deletions cut 7 bases from V and 0 bases from J, with 10 bases between. Germline CDR1 MNHNY, CDR2 SVGAGI (reference sequence). The CDR3 spans 13 residues. This CDR3 reads CASTTGSSYEQYF. The CDR3 nucleotides read TGTGCCAGCACGACAGGAAGCTCCTACGAGCAGTACTTC.

For the CDR3, the DNA is TGTGCCAGCCGGTTGGGGGCCAACGAGCAGTACTTC. It yields the protein CASRLGANEQYF. This sequence joins TRBV7-9 and TRBJ2-7; D may be TRBD1 (6 bases). Germline values: CDR1 SEHNR, CDR2 FQNEAQ (reference sequence). V lost 8 bases and J 5 bases, leaving 13 bases between the germline ends. The CDR3 spans 12 residues.

This clonotype was seen only a few times. The chain joins TRBV7-2 to TRBJ2-7, with 8 bases matching TRBD1. V dropped 0 bases and J dropped 7; count of bases not matched to a gene: 5. CDR3 size: 14 residues. Germline loops: CDR1 SGHTA, CDR2 FQGNSA. The CDR3 bases are TGTGCCAGCAGCTTAGCCCAGGGGGCTCGGGAGCAGTACTTC. It codes for CASSLAQGAREQYF.

The CDR3 spells CASSPPVGQGAYYEQYF. DNA for the CDR3: TGTGCCAGCTCACCACCGGTGGGACAGGGGGCCTACTACGAGCAGTACTTC. This chain connects TRBV18 to TRBJ2-7, with 12 positions matching TRBD1. Trimming at V came to 0 bases and at J to 3 bases, leaving 6 bases not matched to a gene. Germline CDR1 and CDR2: KGHSH and LQKENI. The CDR3 length is 17 residues.

This clonotype appeared a few times. The CDR3 loop is CASSTHGQGPPEQFF. DNA of the CDR3: TGTGCCAGCAGTACTCACGGGCAAGGCCCCCCCGAGCAGTTCTTC. The rearrangement uses TRBV6-2 or TRBV6-3 and TRBJ2-1; no definite D call. This CDR3 is 15 amino acids long. Germline assignment: CDR1 MNHEY and CDR2 SVGEGT. The V end lost 5 bases, the J end lost 10 bases, and 21 bases lay between the germline ends.

This clonotype was observed a few times. The chain has TRBV5-1 and TRBJ2-5, with no clear D. Per germline, CDR1 SGHRS and CDR2 YFSETQ. The length of the CDR3 is 13 residues. The V and J ends lost 2 bases and 3 bases respectively, with 8 bases between them. The CDR3 protein is CASSFRVEETQYF. In DNA form, the CDR3 reads TGCGCCAGCAGCTTTCGTGTAGAAGAGACCCAGTACTTC.

In its sample, this clonotype was seen many times. This chain connects TRBV19 to TRBJ2-7; 7 nucleotides agree with TRBD1. V trimming: 1 base; J trimming: 0 bases; junction bases outside the gene matches: 3. The CDR3 spans 15 residues. Germline V gene data show CDR1 as LNHDA and CDR2 as SQIVND (reference sequence). CDR3 bases: TGTGCCAGTAGTATAGCAGGGGACAGCTCCTACGAGCAGTACTTC. This codes for CASSIAGDSSYEQYF.

This clonotype occurred a few times. The chain couples TRBV15 to TRBJ2-1; TRBD2 matches 12 bases. CDR1 is LNHNV, CDR2 YYDKDF, per germline (reference sequence). The junction had 6 bases not matched to a gene; V was cut back by 3 bases and J by 9 bases. The CDR3 is 15 amino acids. This CDR3 reads CATSSPTSGRGEQFF. In DNA form, the CDR3 reads TGTGCCACCAGCAGTCCGACTAGCGGGAGAGGTGAGCAGTTCTTC.

This clonotype was observed at least ten times. The V call is TRBV2, the J call TRBJ2-1; TRBD2 agrees at 14 bases. This CDR3 comprises 17 residues. With 3 bases clipped from V and 5 bases from J, the junction kept 6 bases outside the gene matches. Germline V CDR1 and CDR2: SNHLY, FYNNEI. The CDR3 region is CASSDGTSGSSDNEQFF. Written as DNA, the CDR3 is TGTGCCAGCAGTGATGGGACTAGCGGGAGCTCTGACAATGAGCAGTTCTTC.

The genes are TRBV7-9 and TRBJ2-5; 12 nucleotides align to TRBD2. There are 16 residues in the CDR3. Germline CDR1 reads SEHNR; CDR2 reads FQNEAQ (reference sequence). Unmatched junction bases numbered 7, after V lost 4 bases and J lost 4 bases. Written as DNA, the CDR3 is TGTGCCAGCAGCTATCGGACTAGCGGGATCTTAGAGACCCAGTACTTC. The encoded protein is CASSYRTSGILETQYF.

The gene calls are TRBV20-1 and TRBJ1-1; D perhaps matches TRBD1 (6 bases). Germline values: CDR1 DFQATT, CDR2 SNEGSKA (reference sequence). V was cut by 4 bases and J by 3 bases, with 9 bases left in between. The length of the CDR3 is 12 residues. The CDR3 DNA reads TGCAGTGCTATACCAGGGGACACTGAAGCTTTCTTT. Protein product: CSAIPGDTEAFF.

The genes are TRBV12-3 or TRBV12-4 and TRBJ1-6; 11 nucleotides agree with TRBD1. The CDR3 consists of 13 residues. The junction had 4 bases not matched to a gene; V was cut back by 8 bases and J by 10 bases. CDR3 in amino acids: CASHGQGASPLHF. CDR3 DNA sequence: TGTGCCAGCCATGGACAGGGGGCCTCACCCCTCCACTTT.